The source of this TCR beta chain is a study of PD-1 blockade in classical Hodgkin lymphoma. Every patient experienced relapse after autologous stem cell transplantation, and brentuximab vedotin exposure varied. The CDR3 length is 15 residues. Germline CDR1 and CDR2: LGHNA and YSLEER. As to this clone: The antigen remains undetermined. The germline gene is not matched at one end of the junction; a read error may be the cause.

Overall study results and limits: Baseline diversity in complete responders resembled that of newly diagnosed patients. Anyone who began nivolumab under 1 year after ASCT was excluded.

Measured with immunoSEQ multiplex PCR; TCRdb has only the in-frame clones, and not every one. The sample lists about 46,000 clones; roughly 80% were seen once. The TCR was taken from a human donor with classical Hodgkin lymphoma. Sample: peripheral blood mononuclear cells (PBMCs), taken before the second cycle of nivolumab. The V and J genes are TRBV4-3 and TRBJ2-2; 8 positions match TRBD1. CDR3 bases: TGCACCAGCAGCTCCGACAGGGGCTTCAGCGGGGAGCTGTTTTTT. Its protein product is CTSSSDRGFSGELFF.